These T cell receptor beta chains were read from a single sample in a study of T cell responses to AZD1222 COVID-19 vaccine. Produced via immunoSEQ multiplex PCR; TCRdb's table is partial and in-frame only. Of 99,000 or so clones listed, about 93% were seen once; the top ten hold about 5%. This material consisted of peripheral blood, taken on day 0 of AZD1222 vaccination. Receptor source: an adult in good health. Each CDR3 is given with its conserved first and last residue. D genes are given only for firm matches. Part of the rows lack a size; the others show once, few, many or a class for expanded clones.

TRBJ1-5	-	15	TRBV7-2	-	CASSVTGYSNQPQHF	TGTGCCAGCAGCGTGACAGGTTATAGCAATCAGCCCCAGCATTTT
TRBJ2-2	TRBD2	16	TRBV30	once	CAWSAKGLAEYGELFF	TGTGCCTGGAGTGCCAAAGGACTAGCGGAATACGGGGAGCTGTTTTTT
TRBJ1-5	TRBD1	15	TRBV19	-	CASSSRGTEHQPQHF	TGTGCCAGTAGTTCCCGCGGGACAGAGCATCAGCCCCAGCATTTT
TRBJ2-7	-	13	TRBV30	-	CAWSVRIWYEQYF	TGTGCCTGGAGTGTACGGATTTGGTACGAGCAGTACTTC
TRBJ2-3	-	15	TRBV11-3	-	CASSLIGVSTDTQYF	TGTGCCAGCAGCTTAATCGGGGTATCGACAGATACGCAGTATTTT
TRBJ2-3	TRBD2	16	TRBV19	-	CASSGTSGSAKNTQYF	TGTGCCAGTTCCGGGACTAGCGGGAGCGCGAAGAATACGCAGTATTTT
TRBJ2-2	TRBD2	13	TRBV6-6	-	CASSSSGTGELFF	TGTGCCAGCAGTTCTAGCGGAACCGGGGAGCTGTTTTTT
TRBJ2-5	-	12	TRBV27	once	CASRGLEETQYF	TGTGCCAGCCGGGGACTGGAAGAGACCCAGTACTTC
TRBJ2-3	TRBD2	14	TRBV5-1	-	CASRSAGGPDTQYF	TGCGCCAGCCGCTCGGCGGGAGGCCCAGATACGCAGTATTTT
TRBJ2-3	-	13	TRBV10-1	-	CASSTGLVDTQYF	TGCGCCAGCAGTACAGGGTTGGTGGATACGCAGTATTTT
TRBJ2-7	-	13	TRBV24-1	-	CATWGWGSYEQYF	TGTGCCACATGGGGGTGGGGCTCCTACGAGCAGTACTTC
TRBJ1-5	TRBD1	13	TRBV10-3	-	CAISTQGGSPQHF	TGTGCCATCAGTACCCAGGGGGGGTCGCCCCAGCATTTT
TRBJ1-5	-	14	TRBV6-5	-	CASRTGNSNQPQHF	TGTGCCAGCAGGACAGGTAATAGCAATCAGCCCCAGCATTTT
TRBJ1-2	-	14	TRBV6-5	-	CAISSRKNNYGYTF	TGTGCCATTTCCTCGAGGAAGAATAACTATGGCTACACCTTC
TRBJ2-3	TRBD2	15	TRBV6-1	-	CASSELAGGADTQYF	TGTGCCAGCAGTGAGTTAGCGGGAGGTGCAGATACGCAGTATTTT
TRBJ1-4	-	14	TRBV4-2	-	CASSQGGGDEKLFF	TGTGCCAGCAGCCAAGGGGGCGGGGATGAAAAACTGTTTTTT
TRBJ2-1	TRBD2	12	TRBV12-3/TRBV12-4	-	CASSSGGDEQFF	TGTGCCAGCAGTTCGGGGGGGGATGAGCAGTTCTTC
TRBJ1-1	-	13	TRBV19	-	CASSSGLNTEAFF	TGTGCCAGTAGTTCCGGTTTGAACACTGAAGCTTTCTTT
TRBJ1-1	-	13	TRBV18	-	CASSESVNTEAFF	TGTGCCAGCTCGGAGAGCGTGAACACTGAAGCTTTCTTT
TRBJ2-2	-	15	TRBV5-1	-	CASSSGRGGTGELFF	TGCGCCAGCAGCTCCGGGCGAGGGGGCACCGGGGAGCTGTTTTTT
TRBJ2-5	-	10	TRBV2	few	CASSQETQYF	TGTGCCAGCAGTCAAGAGACCCAGTACTTC
TRBJ2-7	-	13	TRBV5-4	-	CASSLESGYEQYF	TGTGCCAGCAGCTTGGAATCGGGGTACGAGCAGTACTTC
TRBJ2-1	-	14	TRBV7-9	few	CASSLLVGFNEQFF	TGTGCCAGCAGCTTATTGGTAGGCTTCAATGAGCAGTTCTTC
TRBJ2-1	TRBD2	16	TRBV5-4	-	CASSLETGGPRGEQFF	TGTGCCAGCAGCTTGGAAACGGGAGGGCCCCGAGGTGAGCAGTTCTTC
TRBJ1-1	TRBD1	16	TRBV5-1	-	CASSFGYRGRRTEAFF	TGCGCCAGCAGCTTCGGGTACAGGGGGCGACGCACTGAAGCTTTCTTT
TRBJ2-2	-	13	TRBV5-4	-	CASSWDAAGELFF	TGTGCCAGCAGCTGGGACGCGGCCGGGGAGCTGTTTTTT
TRBJ1-5	-	14	TRBV19	-	CASSIPKSRQPQHF	TGTGCCAGTAGTATACCAAAAAGCCGTCAGCCCCAGCATTTT
TRBJ2-2	-	13	TRBV29-1	-	CSVGSRGTGELFF	TGCAGCGTGGGGAGCAGGGGAACCGGGGAGCTGTTTTTT
TRBJ2-1	-	16	TRBV5-4	-	CASSLVRGSSVNEQFF	TGTGCCAGCAGCTTGGTTCGGGGGAGTTCAGTCAATGAGCAGTTCTTC
TRBJ1-1	-	17	TRBV28	-	CASSFPQGVRSNTEAFF	TGTGCCAGCAGTTTCCCGCAGGGTGTCCGGTCGAACACTGAAGCTTTCTTT
TRBJ2-6	-	15	TRBV28	-	CASSLQGPGANVLTF	TGTGCCAGCAGTTTACAGGGGCCTGGGGCCAACGTCCTGACTTTC
TRBJ1-1	-	13	TRBV29-1	-	CSGEDMLVTEAFF	TGCAGCGGTGAAGACATGTTGGTCACTGAAGCTTTCTTT
TRBJ2-1	TRBD2	15	TRBV3-1/TRBV3-2	-	CASSPATGGYNEQFF	TGTGCCAGCAGCCCGGCGACGGGAGGTTACAATGAGCAGTTCTTC
TRBJ2-7	-	15	TRBV9	once	CASSVAGTLTYEQYF	TGTGCCAGCAGCGTCGCCGGGACATTGACCTACGAGCAGTACTTC
TRBJ2-6	-	17	TRBV4-1	-	CASSQDDGISGANVLTF	TGCGCCAGCAGCCAAGATGATGGCATCTCCGGGGCCAACGTCCTGACTTTC
TRBJ2-7	TRBD1	15	TRBV14	-	CASSQRTGTLYEQYF	TGTGCCAGCAGCCAGAGGACAGGGACCCTCTACGAGCAGTACTTC
TRBJ2-3	TRBD2	16	TRBV5-1	-	CASSSRTSGVTDTQYF	TGCGCCAGCAGCTCGCGGACTAGCGGGGTTACAGATACGCAGTATTTT
TRBJ2-3	-	12	TRBV7-2	once	CASSYDVDTQYF	TGTGCCAGCAGCTACGATGTAGATACGCAGTATTTT
TRBJ2-3	-	14	TRBV2	-	CASSVGLGTDTQYF	TGTGCCAGCAGTGTCGGTCTTGGCACAGATACGCAGTATTTT
TRBJ1-6	-	14	TRBV7-9	-	CASGVGHQGSPLHF	TGTGCCAGCGGGGTGGGACACCAAGGTTCACCCCTCCACTTT
TRBJ2-7	TRBD1	16	TRBV7-8	-	CASSPWGRTGSYEQYF	TGTGCCAGCAGCCCGTGGGGGCGGACAGGCTCCTACGAGCAGTACTTC
TRBJ1-2	-	12	TRBV10-3	-	CAISEYGSGYTF	TGTGCCATCAGTGAGTATGGCTCGGGCTACACCTTC
TRBJ2-1	TRBD1	13	TRBV28	-	CASSRGTDNEQFF	TGTGCCAGCAGCCGTGGGACAGACAATGAGCAGTTCTTC
TRBJ2-3	-	11	TRBV5-4	-	CASSFGHTQYF	TGTGCCAGCAGCTTCGGGCATACGCAGTATTTT
TRBJ1-5	-	19	TRBV28	once	CASSLPGLSGDYSNQPQHF	TGTGCCAGCAGTTTACCTGGTCTCAGTGGGGATTATAGCAATCAGCCCCAGCATTTT